The clone carrying this T cell receptor beta chain was recorded a few times. Its target is unknown. The sample originates from a study of T-cell memory formation after mild COVID-19. General study results and limits: Among CD4+ contracting clones, most were CM and EM, and CD8+ ones EMRA. In pre-infection memory, a portion of responding clones appeared, which suggested that cross-reactive memory joined. Nothing showed for sure that second-wave clones peaking on day 37 were SARS-CoV-2 specific.

Constant-segment primers and 5'RACE yielded cDNA libraries for TCR alpha and TCR beta, each carrying sample barcodes and UMIs. Via MiXCR, TCRdb re-called the 5' RACE reads, giving one row per CDR3 protein. The data contain about 470,000 distinct CDR3 sequences, around a quarter of them singletons. Sequencing was performed on PBMCs or a T cell subset sorted from them (not recorded which). This clonotype was obtained from an adult woman who had mild COVID-19 (a few samples of this study predate the infection). Cell type and time point are not known.

CDR3 sequence (DNA): TGTGCCAGCAGCTTAGCATCGGCAGGAGGAATCTACGAGCAGTACTTC. Protein product: CASSLASAGGIYEQYF. This chain connects TRBV7-9 to TRBJ2-7; a weak D match, TRBD2 (5 bases). This CDR3 has 16 amino acids. With 0 bases removed from V and 3 bases from J, the gap between germline ends came to 15 bases. The germline gives CDR1 SEHNR, CDR2 FQNEAQ (reference sequence).